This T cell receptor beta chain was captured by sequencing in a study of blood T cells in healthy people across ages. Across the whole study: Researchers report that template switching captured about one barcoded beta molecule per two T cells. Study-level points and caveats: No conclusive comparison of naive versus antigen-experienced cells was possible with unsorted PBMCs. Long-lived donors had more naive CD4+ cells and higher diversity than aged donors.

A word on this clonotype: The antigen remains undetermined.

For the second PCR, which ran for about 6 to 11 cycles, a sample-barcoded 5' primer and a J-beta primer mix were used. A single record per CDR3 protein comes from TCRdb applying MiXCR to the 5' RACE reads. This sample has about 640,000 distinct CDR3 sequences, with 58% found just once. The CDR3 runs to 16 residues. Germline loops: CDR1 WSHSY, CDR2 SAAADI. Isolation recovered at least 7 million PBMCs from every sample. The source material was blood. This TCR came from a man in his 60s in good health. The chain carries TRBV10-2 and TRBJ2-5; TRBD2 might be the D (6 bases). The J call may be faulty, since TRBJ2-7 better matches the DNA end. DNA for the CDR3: TGCGCCAGCAAGGCGGATCAGGCGGGGAACTCCTACGAGCAGTACTTC. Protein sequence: CASKADQAGNSYEQYF.